The 16 T cell receptor beta chains given below trace back to one sample, sequenced in a study of T cells in women clearing cervical HPV infection. Data came from immunoSEQ multiplex PCR; TCRdb stores just in-frame clones and leaves some out. Recorded for this sample: over 25,000 clones. Sequenced sample: blood buffy coat. These receptors were obtained from a woman between 18 and 69 years old with a cervical HPV16 infection that either progressed to CIN3+ or cleared (not recorded which).

As for this clone: Read data end 3 residues before the CDR3 end; the end is taken from the germline J gene. This chain uses TRBV20-1 with TRBJ2-1; D ambiguous. The germline CDR1 and CDR2 sequences are DFQATT and SNEGSKA (reference sequence). This CDR3 is 13 amino acids long. Trimming removed 6 bases from V and 4 bases from J, with 13 bases in between. The CDR3 spells CSACPGQYNEQFF. The sequenced part of the CDR3 DNA is TGCAGTGCGTGTCCAGGTCAATACAATGAG.

As concerns this clone: The CDR3 is cut off 3 residues early in the read; its end comes from the germline J gene. The chain employs TRBV5-6 and TRBJ1-3; D may be TRBD1 (5 bases). Germline V CDR1 and CDR2: SGHDT, YYEEEE. V lost 1 base and J lost 3, with 8 bases in between. The CDR3 contains 14 residues. The CDR3 loop reads CASSLRQYGNTIYF. CDR3 bases read: TGTGCCAGCAGCTTGCGACAGTATGGAAACACC. Full variable domain (outside the CDR3, taken from reference TRBV5-6 and TRBJ1-3): DAGVTQSPTHLIKTRGQQVTLRCSPKSGHDTVSWYQQALGQGPQFIFQYYEEEERQRGNFPDRFSGHQFPNYSSELNVNALLLGDSALYLCASSLRQYGNTIYFGEGSWLTVV.

About this clone: Sequencing ends 3 residues short of the CDR3 end; the germline J gene provides the rest. This chain joins TRBV5-1 and TRBJ2-1; 7 bases line up with TRBD1. This CDR3 comprises 15 residues. The trim removed 0 bases at V and 9 bases at J, leaving 9 bases unmatched. Germline CDR1 reads SGHRS; CDR2 reads YFSETQ. The CDR3 sequence is CASSLEGGSRGEQFF. The part of the CDR3 DNA that was read is TGCGCCAGCAGCTTGGAAGGGGGCAGCCGGGGTGAG.

Of note for this clone: The CDR3 end lies 3 residues beyond the end of the read and is filled in from the germline J gene. J is TRBJ2-7 and V is TRBV10-3; TRBD1 matches 7 bases. The trim removed 4 bases at V and 2 bases at J, leaving 11 bases unmatched. This CDR3 is 16 amino acids long. Germline CDR1 reads ENHRY; CDR2 reads SYGVKD. The chain's CDR3 is CAISGVSGQGAYEQYF. The CDR3 DNA, read in part, is TGTGCCATCAGTGGAGTCTCGGGGCAGGGGGCCTACGAG.

On this clone itself: The read is 3 residues too short to cover the CDR3 end, so that end is filled in from the germline J gene. This chain joins TRBV19 and TRBJ2-7; D remains ambiguous. Germline V gene lookup returns CDR1 LNHDA and CDR2 SQIVND (reference sequence). CDR3 length equals 13 residues. Deletions cut 9 bases from V and 3 bases from J, with 15 bases between. CDR3 in amino acids: CASSNDHSYEQYF. CDR3 bases read: TGTGCCAGCAGCAACGACCACAGCTACGAG.

Incomplete CDR3 DNA: TGTGCCAGCAGCTCAATTAGCGGGAGCCCCATCTCCTACAATGAG. Translating gives CASSSISGSPISYNE. The whole CDR3 protein reads CASSSISGSPISYNEQFF. This rearrangement joins TRBV13 to TRBJ2-1; TRBD2 aligns across 9 bases. The read stops 3 residues short of the end of the CDR3; the missing end is completed from the germline J gene. Germline V gives CDR1 PRHDT, CDR2 FYEKMQ (reference sequence). V was clipped by 4 bases and J by 0 bases; unmatched bases: 10. This CDR3 is 18 amino acids long.

Worth noting for this clone: The DNA ends 3 residues before the CDR3 does, and the rest of the CDR3 is filled in from the germline J gene. The rearrangement joins TRBV6-1 to TRBJ1-1, with D hard to call. V was trimmed by 4 bases and J by 1 base, leaving 7 bases between them. The CDR3 runs to 13 residues. CDR1 is MNHNS, CDR2 SASEGT, per germline. The CDR3 sequence: CASSGGRNTEAFF. Incomplete CDR3 DNA: TGTGCCAGCAGTGGCGGGAGGAACACTGAA.

About this clone: Read data end 3 residues before the CDR3 end; the end is taken from the germline J gene. The chain has TRBV2 and TRBJ1-2, with 8 bases identical to TRBD1. This CDR3 contains 14 residues. Germline V gives CDR1 SNHLY, CDR2 FYNNEI. V lost 7 bases to trimming and J lost 6 bases; unmatched junction nucleotides: 10. The sequenced CDR3 bases are TGTGCCAGCAAGTGGGACGGGACAGGAAATGGC. Protein product: CASKWDGTGNG. The entire CDR3 is CASKWDGTGNGYTF.

On this clone itself: The read ends 3 residues before the CDR3 terminus; that terminus is restored from the germline J gene. The gene calls are TRBV30 and TRBJ2-4; 7 bases are shared with TRBD1. There are 15 residues in the CDR3. The germline V gene encodes CDR1 GTSNPN and CDR2 SVGIG (reference sequence). CDR3 residues: CAWSVMRGGADGQYF. The covered CDR3 bases are TGTGCCTGGAGTGTAATGCGAGGGGGCGCTGATGGT.

About this clone itself: The sequenced fragment ends 3 residues before the CDR3 boundary, so the rest is inferred from the germline J gene. The chain couples TRBV20-1 to TRBJ1-2, with 10 bases aligning to TRBD1. Germline-derived CDR1 and CDR2 are DFQATT and SNEGSKA (reference sequence). The V gene end was trimmed by 7 bases and the J gene end by 2 bases; junction bases not matched to a gene: 7. This CDR3 has 14 residues. The CDR3 bases that were read are TGCAGTGTCCCGACAGGGGGCTCGAACTATGGC. This sequence encodes CSVPTGGSNYG. The full CDR3 protein reads CSVPTGGSNYGYTF.

A remark on this clone: The read halts 3 residues ahead of the CDR3 end, with the missing end drawn from the germline J gene. The chain recombines TRBV20-1 with TRBJ1-2; D is unclear. V dropped 0 bases and J dropped 3 bases, with 14 bases sitting between them. There are 15 residues in the CDR3. Looked up from germline, CDR1 is DFQATT and CDR2 is SNEGSKA (reference sequence). The CDR3 bases that were read are TGCAGTGCTAGAGATCAGAGGAGGAGGGACTATGGC. Residues: CSARDQRRRDYG. The CDR3, in full, reads CSARDQRRRDYGYTF.

The DNA read from the CDR3 is TGTGCCAGCAGCCCAGGGAAGAGGAGGACAGATACG. This gives the protein CASSPGKRRTDT. The whole CDR3 sequence is CASSPGKRRTDTQYF. The rearrangement joins TRBV14 to TRBJ2-3; D may match TRBD1 or TRBD2 (5 bases each). The DNA ends 3 residues before the CDR3 does, and the rest of the CDR3 is filled in from the germline J gene. V was pared by 4 bases and J by 3 bases, with 14 bases between. From germline, CDR1 is SGHDN and CDR2 FVKESK. This CDR3 is 15 amino acids long.

A remark on this clone: The read terminates 3 residues before the CDR3 end, so the remaining end is supplied by the germline J gene. The V call is TRBV18, the J call TRBJ2-5, with D tentatively TRBD1 (5 bases). CDR3 length equals 15 residues. From germline, CDR1 is KGHSH and CDR2 LQKENI. Trimming stripped 2 bases from V and 5 bases from J, with 15 bases between. CDR3 loop: CASSPGAGSKETQYF. The part of the CDR3 DNA that was read is TGTGCCAGCTCACCAGGGGCAGGCTCGAAGGAGACC.

As regards this clone: The read comes to an end 3 residues before the CDR3 does, leaving the germline J gene to fill in the end. This sequence joins TRBV5-1 and TRBJ2-7; the D gene is possibly TRBD1 (6 bases). The germline V and J ends were trimmed by 0 bases and 6 bases, with 7 bases remaining between them. Germline lookup yields CDR1 SGHRS and CDR2 YFSETQ. CDR3 length: 12 amino acids. The chain's CDR3 is CASSLEQGEQYF. Partial CDR3 DNA: TGCGCCAGCAGCTTGGAACAGGGCGAG.

Notes on this clone: The read terminates 3 residues ahead of where the CDR3 ends, so the germline J gene completes it. This sequence joins TRBV5-1 and TRBJ1-3; 7 positions match TRBD1. Germline-derived CDR1 and CDR2 are SGHRS and YFSETQ. V was pared by 4 bases and J by 0 bases, with 10 bases of the junction left unmatched. The CDR3 runs to 17 residues. CDR3 protein: CASSRATGLRSGNTIYF. Partial CDR3 DNA: TGCGCCAGCAGCCGCGCGACAGGGCTACGCTCTGGAAACACC.

Of note for this clone: The read finishes 3 residues shy of the CDR3 end, and the germline J gene is used to complete it. The gene calls are TRBV30 and TRBJ1-2; D perhaps matches TRBD1 (6 bases). The CDR3 consists of 13 residues. Germline CDR1 and CDR2: GTSNPN and SVGIG (reference sequence). With 2 bases removed from V and 4 bases from J, the gap between germline ends came to 11 bases. This chain's CDR3 is CAWSRTASYGYTF. The DNA read from the CDR3 is TGTGCCTGGAGTCGGACAGCCAGCTATGGC.